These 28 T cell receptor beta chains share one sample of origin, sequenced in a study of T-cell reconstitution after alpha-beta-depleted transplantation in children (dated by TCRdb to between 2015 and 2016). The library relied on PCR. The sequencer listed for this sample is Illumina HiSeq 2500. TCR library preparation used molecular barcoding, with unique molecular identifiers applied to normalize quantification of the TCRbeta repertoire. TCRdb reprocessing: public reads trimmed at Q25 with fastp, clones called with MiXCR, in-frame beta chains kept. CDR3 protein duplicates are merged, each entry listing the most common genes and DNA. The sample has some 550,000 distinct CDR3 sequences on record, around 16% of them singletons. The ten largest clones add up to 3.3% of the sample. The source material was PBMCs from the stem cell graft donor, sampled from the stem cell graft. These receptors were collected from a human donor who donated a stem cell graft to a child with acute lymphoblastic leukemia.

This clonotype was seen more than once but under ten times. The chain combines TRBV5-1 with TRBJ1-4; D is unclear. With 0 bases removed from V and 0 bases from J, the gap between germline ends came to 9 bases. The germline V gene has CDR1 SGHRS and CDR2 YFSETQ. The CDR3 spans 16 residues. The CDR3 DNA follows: TGCGCCAGCAGCTTGGATCGGGAAACAACTAATGAAAAACTGTTTTTT. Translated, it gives CASSLDRETTNEKLFF. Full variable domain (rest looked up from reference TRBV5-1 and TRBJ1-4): KAGVTQTPRYLIKTRGQQVTLSCSPISGHRSVSWYQQTPGQGLQFLFEYFSETQRNKGNFPGRFSGRQFSNSRSEMNVSTLELGDSALYLCASSLDRETTNEKLFFGSGTQLSVL.

CDR3 sequence (DNA): TGTGCCAGCAGCCAAGATGGACTAGCAATCGATACGCAGTATTTT. Translating it yields CASSQDGLAIDTQYF. The rearrangement uses TRBV3-1 and TRBJ2-3, with 8 positions matching TRBD2. This CDR3 comprises 15 residues. Trimming removed 0 bases from V and 6 bases from J; junction bases left unmatched: 5. Germline CDR1 and CDR2: LGHDT and YNNKEL (reference sequence).

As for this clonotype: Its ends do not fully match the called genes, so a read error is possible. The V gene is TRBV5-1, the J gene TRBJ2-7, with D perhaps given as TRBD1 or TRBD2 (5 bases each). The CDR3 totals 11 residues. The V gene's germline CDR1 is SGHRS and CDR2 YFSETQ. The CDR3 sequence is CASSSGTAYFF. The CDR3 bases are TGCGCCAGCAGCTCCGGGACGGCCTATTTCTTC.

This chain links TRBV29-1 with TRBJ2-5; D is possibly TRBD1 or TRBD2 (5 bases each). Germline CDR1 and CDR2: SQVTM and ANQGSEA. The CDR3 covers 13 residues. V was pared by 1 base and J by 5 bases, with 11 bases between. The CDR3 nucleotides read TGCAGCGTTGAAGTCCAGGGCGGGGAGACCCAGTACTTC. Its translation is CSVEVQGGETQYF.

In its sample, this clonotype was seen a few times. Here the CDR3 DNA reads TGTGCCAGCAGCCAAGATCGAGGGACTGTAGAGACCCAGTACTTC. It translates to CASSQDRGTVETQYF. The gene calls are TRBV4-2 and TRBJ2-5; the D gene is possibly TRBD2 (6 bases). CDR3 size: 15 residues. The germline gives CDR1 LGHNA, CDR2 YNFKEQ. Trimming left V 0 bases short and J 4 bases short, with 12 bases between.

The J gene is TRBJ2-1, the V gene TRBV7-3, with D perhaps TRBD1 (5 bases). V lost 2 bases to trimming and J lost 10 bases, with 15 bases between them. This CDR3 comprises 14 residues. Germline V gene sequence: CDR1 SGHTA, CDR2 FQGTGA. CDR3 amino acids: CASSLASGSGEQFF. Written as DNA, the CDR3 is TGTGCCAGCAGCTTAGCTTCCGGATCAGGGGAGCAGTTCTTC.

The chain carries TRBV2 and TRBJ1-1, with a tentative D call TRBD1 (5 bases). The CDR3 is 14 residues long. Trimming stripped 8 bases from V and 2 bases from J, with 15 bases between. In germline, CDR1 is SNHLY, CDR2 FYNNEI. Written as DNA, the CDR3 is TGTGCCAGCGGGGCAACGTATCTTAACACTGAAGCTTTCTTT. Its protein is CASGATYLNTEAFF.

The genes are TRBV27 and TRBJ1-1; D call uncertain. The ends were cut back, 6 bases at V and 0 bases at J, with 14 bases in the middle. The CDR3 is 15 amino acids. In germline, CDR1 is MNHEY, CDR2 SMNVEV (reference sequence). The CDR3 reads CASRQLSTLNTEAFF. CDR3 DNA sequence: TGTGCCAGCAGGCAGCTATCTACTCTGAACACTGAAGCTTTCTTT.

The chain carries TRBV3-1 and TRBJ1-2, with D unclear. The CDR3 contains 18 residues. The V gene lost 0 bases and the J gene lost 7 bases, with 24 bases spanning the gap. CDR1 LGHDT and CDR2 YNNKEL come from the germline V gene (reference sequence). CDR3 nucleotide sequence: TGTGCCAGCAGCCAAGATAGGAGTTCGGGGTACCTTCGCCGTGGCTACACCTTC. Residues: CASSQDRSSGYLRRGYTF.

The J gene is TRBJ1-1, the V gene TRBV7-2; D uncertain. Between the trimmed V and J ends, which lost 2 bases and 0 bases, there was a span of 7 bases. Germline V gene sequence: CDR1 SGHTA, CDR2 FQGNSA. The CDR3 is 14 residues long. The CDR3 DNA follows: TGTGCCAGCAGCTTACTTAGAGTGAACACTGAAGCTTTCTTT. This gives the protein CASSLLRVNTEAFF. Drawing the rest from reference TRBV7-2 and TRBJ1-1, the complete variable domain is GAGVSQSPSNKVTEKGKDVELRCDPISGHTALYWYRQSLGQGLEFLIYFQGNSAPDKSGLPSDRFSAERTGGSVSTLTIQRTQQEDSAVYLCASSLLRVNTEAFFGQGTRLTVV.

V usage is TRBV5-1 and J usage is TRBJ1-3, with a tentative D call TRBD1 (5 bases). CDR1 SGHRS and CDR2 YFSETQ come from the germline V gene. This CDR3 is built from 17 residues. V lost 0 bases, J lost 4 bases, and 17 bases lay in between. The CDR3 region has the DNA TGCGCCAGCAGCTTGGCACAGGAGGGCTCATCCGGAAACACCATATATTTT. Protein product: CASSLAQEGSSGNTIYF.

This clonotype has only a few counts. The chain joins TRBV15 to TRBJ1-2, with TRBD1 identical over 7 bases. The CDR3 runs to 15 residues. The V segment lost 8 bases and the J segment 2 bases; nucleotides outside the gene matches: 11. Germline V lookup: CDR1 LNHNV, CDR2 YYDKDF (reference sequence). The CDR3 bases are TGTGCCACCTGGGCTACCGGGACAGCCAACTATGGCTACACCTTC. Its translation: CATWATGTANYGYTF.

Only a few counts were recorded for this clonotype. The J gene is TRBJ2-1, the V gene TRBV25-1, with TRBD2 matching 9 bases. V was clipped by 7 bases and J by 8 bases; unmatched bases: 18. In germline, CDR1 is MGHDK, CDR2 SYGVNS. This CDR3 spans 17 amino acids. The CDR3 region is CASTEGTSTLGWDEQFF. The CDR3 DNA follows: TGTGCCAGCACCGAGGGGACTAGCACCCTAGGTTGGGATGAGCAGTTCTTC.

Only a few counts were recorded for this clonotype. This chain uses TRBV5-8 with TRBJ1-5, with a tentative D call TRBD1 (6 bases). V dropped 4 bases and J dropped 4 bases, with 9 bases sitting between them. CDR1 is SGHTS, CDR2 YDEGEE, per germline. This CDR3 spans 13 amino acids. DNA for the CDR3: TGTGCCAGCAGCGTCGGACAGAATCAGCCCCAGCATTTT. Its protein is CASSVGQNQPQHF.

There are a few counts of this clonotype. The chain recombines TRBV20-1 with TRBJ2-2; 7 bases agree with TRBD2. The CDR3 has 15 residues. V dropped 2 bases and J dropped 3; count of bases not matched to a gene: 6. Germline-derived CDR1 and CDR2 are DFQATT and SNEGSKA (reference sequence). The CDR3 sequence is CSARPGGRDTGELFF. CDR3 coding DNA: TGCAGTGCTAGACCTGGGGGGAGGGACACCGGGGAGCTGTTTTTT.

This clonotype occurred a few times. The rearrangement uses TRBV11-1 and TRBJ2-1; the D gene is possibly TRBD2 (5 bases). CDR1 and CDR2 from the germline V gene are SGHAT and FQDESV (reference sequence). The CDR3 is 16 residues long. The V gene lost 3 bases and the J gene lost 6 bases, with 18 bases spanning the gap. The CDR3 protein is CASSFSLGDRFNEQFF. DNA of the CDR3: TGTGCCAGCAGCTTTAGCCTCGGGGATAGATTCAATGAGCAGTTCTTC. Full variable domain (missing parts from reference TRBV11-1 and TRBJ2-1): EAEVAQSPRYKITEKSQAVAFWCDPISGHATLYWYRQILGQGPELLVQFQDESVVDDSQLPKDRFSAERLKGVDSTLKIQPAELGDSAMYLCASSFSLGDRFNEQFFGPGTRLTVL.

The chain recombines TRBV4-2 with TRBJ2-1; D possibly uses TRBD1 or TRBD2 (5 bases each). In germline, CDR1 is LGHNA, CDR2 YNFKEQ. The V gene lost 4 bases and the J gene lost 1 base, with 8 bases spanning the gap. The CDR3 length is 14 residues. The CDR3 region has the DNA TGTGCCAGCAGCCCGGGGCCTTCCTACAATGAGCAGTTCTTC. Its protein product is CASSPGPSYNEQFF.

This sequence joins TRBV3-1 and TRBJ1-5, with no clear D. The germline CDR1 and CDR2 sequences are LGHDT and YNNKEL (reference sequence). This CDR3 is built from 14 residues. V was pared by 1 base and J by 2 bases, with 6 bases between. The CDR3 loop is CASSQAGGNQPQHF. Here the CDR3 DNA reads TGTGCCAGCAGCCAAGCCGGGGGCAATCAGCCCCAGCATTTT.

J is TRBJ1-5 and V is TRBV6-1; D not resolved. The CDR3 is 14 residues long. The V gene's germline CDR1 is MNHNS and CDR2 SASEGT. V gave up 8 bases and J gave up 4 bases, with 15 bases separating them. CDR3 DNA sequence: TGTGCCAGCGAGCGGACGCGAATTAATCAGCCCCAGCATTTT. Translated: CASERTRINQPQHF.

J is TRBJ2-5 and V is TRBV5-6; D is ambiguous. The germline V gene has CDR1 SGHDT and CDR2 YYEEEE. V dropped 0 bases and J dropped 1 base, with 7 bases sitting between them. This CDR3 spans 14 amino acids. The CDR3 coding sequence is TGTGCCAGCAGCTTGGGCCAGCCCCAAGAGACCCAGTACTTC. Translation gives CASSLGQPQETQYF. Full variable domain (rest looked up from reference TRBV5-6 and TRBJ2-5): DAGVTQSPTHLIKTRGQQVTLRCSPKSGHDTVSWYQQALGQGPQFIFQYYEEEERQRGNFPDRFSGHQFPNYSSELNVNALLLGDSALYLCASSLGQPQETQYFGPGTRLLVL.

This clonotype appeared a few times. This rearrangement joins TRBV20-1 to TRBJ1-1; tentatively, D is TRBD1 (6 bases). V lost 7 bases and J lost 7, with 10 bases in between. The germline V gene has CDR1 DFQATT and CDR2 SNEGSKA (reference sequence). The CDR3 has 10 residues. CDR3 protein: CSVSTGEAFF. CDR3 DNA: TGCAGTGTTTCGACAGGTGAAGCTTTCTTT.

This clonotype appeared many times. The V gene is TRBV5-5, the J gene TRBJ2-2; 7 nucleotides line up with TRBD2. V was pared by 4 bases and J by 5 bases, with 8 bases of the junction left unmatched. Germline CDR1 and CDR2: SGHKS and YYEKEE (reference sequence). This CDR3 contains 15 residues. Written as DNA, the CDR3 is TGTGCCAGCAGCGGGGGAGGGCCATGGACCGGGGAGCTGTTTTTT. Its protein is CASSGGGPWTGELFF.

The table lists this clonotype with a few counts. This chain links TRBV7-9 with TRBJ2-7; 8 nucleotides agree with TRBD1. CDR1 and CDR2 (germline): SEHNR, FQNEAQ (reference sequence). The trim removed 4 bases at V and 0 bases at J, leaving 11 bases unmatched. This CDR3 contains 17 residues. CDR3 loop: CASSSNDPDRASYEQYF. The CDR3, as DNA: TGTGCCAGCAGCTCAAATGACCCGGACAGGGCCTCCTACGAGCAGTACTTC.

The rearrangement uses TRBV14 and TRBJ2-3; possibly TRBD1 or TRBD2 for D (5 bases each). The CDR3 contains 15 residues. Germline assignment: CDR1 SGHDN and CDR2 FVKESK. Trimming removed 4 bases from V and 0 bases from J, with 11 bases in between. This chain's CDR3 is CASSLRDGSTDTQYF. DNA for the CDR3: TGTGCCAGCAGCCTCCGGGACGGGAGCACAGATACGCAGTATTTT.

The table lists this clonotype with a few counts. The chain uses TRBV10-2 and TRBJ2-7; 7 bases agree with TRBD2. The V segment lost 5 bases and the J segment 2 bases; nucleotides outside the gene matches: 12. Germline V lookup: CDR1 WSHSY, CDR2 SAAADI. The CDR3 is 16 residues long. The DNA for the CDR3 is TGCGCCAGCAGTTTCCCAGGGACTAAACGGACCTACGAGCAGTACTTC. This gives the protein CASSFPGTKRTYEQYF.

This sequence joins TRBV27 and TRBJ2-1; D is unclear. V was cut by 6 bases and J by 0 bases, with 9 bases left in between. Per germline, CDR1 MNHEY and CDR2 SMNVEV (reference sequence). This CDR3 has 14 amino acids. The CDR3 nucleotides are TGTGCCAGCAGCCGACTGAGCTCCTACAATGAGCAGTTCTTC. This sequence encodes CASSRLSSYNEQFF.

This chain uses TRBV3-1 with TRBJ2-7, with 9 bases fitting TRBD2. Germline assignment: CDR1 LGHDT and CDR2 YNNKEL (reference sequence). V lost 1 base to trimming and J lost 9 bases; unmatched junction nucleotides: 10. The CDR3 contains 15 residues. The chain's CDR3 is CASSQASAGGQRQYF. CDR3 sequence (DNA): TGTGCCAGCAGCCAAGCGTCAGCGGGAGGACAACGGCAGTACTTC.

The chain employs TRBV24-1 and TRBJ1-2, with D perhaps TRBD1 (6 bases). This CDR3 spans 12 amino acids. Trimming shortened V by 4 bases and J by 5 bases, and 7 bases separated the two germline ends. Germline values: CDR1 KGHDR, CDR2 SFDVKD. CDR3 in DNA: TGTGCCACCAGTGAAGGGGGGTATGGCTACACCTTC. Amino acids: CATSEGGYGYTF.